This T cell receptor beta chain was captured by sequencing in a study of blood T cell repertoires in COVID-19. About the study: Whether acute or convalescent, the COVID-19 samples came from the United States, Italy and Spain. Sample material is recorded as cDNA or gDNA derived from T cells, B-cell-depleted T cells, or PBMCs.

Original methodology: Estimated nucleated cell counts came from reference gene primer amplification. The repertoire was sequenced with immunoSEQ multiplex PCR; TCRdb's copy has only in-frame clones and lacks some. V and J calls and clone size are given by that table; D and trimming were obtained from the DNA. Altogether around 23,000 clones are present, 75% to 90% being singletons, with the ten largest covering around 17%. Deletions cut 7 bases from V and 2 bases from J, with 17 bases between. The CDR3 contains 15 residues. CDR1 is LNHDA, CDR2 SQIVND, per germline (reference sequence). This receptor was obtained from a human donor with acute or convalescent COVID-19. The donor label of this sample is uncertain. Input material: peripheral blood. The V gene is TRBV19, the J gene TRBJ1-2; D gene ambiguous. The CDR3 DNA follows: TGTGCCAGTACCCCTGGAGGGCAAGGGAACTATGGCTACACCTTC. As protein: CASTPGGQGNYGYTF.